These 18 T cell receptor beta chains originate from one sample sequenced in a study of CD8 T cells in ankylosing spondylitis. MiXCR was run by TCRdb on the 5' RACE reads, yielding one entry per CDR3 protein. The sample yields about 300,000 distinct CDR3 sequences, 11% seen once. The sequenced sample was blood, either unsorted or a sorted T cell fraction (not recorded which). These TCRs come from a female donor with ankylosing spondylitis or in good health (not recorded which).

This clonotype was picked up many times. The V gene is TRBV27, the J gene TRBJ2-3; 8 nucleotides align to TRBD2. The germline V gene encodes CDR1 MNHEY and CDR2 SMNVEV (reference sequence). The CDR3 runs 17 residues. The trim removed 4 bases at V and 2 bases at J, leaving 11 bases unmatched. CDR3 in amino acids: CASSSPSTGGITDTQYF. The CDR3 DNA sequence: TGTGCCAGCAGTTCCCCTAGTACGGGGGGGATCACAGATACGCAGTATTTT.

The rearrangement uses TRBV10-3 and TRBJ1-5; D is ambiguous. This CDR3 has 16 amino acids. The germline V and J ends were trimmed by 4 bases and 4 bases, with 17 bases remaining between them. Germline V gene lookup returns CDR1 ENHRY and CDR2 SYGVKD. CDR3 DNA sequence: TGTGCCATCAGTGGAGCGGGGATTCCTGGAAATCAGCCCCAGCATTTT. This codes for CAISGAGIPGNQPQHF.

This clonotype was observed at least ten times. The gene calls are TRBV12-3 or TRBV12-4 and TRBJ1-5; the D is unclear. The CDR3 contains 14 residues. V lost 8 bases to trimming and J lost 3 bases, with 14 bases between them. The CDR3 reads CASSIAGANQPQHF. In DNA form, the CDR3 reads TGTGCCAGCTCCATCGCGGGCGCCAATCAGCCCCAGCATTTT.

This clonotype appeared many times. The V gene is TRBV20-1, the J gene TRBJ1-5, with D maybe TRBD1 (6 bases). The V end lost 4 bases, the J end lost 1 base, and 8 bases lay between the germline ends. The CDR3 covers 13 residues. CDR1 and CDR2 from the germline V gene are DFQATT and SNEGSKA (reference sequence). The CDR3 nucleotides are TGCAGTGCTAAGGACAGCAGCAATCAGCCCCAGCATTTT. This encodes CSAKDSSNQPQHF.

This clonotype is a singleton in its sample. CDR3 protein: CASSQDRLARNEQFF. The CDR3 DNA reads as TGCGCCAGCAGCCAAGATAGGCTAGCCAGAAATGAGCAGTTCTTC. V is TRBV4-1 and J is TRBJ2-1; possibly TRBD2 for D (5 bases). CDR3 length: 15 amino acids. Germline loops: CDR1 MGHRA, CDR2 YSYEKL. Trimming removed 0 bases from V and 7 bases from J, with 13 bases in between.

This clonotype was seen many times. This chain's CDR3 is CASSLDRQSGDTQYF. The CDR3 DNA sequence: TGTGCCAGCAGCTTGGATCGGCAATCTGGGGATACGCAGTATTTT. The chain joins TRBV7-2 to TRBJ2-3; D remains unclear. Trimming shortened V by 3 bases and J by 6 bases, and 16 bases separated the two germline ends. From germline, CDR1 is SGHTA and CDR2 FQGNSA. The CDR3 runs to 15 residues.

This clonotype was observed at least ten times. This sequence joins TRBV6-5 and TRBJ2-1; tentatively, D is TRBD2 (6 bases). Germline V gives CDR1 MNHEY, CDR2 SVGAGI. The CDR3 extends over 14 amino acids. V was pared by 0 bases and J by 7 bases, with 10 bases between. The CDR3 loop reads CASSYSLAMNEQFF. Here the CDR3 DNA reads TGTGCCAGCAGTTACTCGCTAGCGATGAATGAGCAGTTCTTC.

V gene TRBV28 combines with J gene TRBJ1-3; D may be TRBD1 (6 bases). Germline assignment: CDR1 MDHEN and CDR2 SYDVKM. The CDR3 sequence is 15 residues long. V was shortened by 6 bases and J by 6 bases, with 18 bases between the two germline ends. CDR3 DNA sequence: TGTGCCAGCAGCAAATCCCCACAGGGTGTAAACACCATATATTTT. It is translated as CASSKSPQGVNTIYF.

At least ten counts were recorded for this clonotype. The CDR3 sequence is CASRSRVGQEVSGNTIYF. As DNA, the CDR3 is TGTGCCAGCAGATCCCGGGTGGGACAGGAAGTTTCTGGAAACACCATATATTTT. The chain uses TRBV27 and TRBJ1-3; 8 bases are a match to TRBD1. CDR1 MNHEY and CDR2 SMNVEV come from the germline V gene (reference sequence). The length of the CDR3 is 18 residues. The V gene end was trimmed by 6 bases and the J gene end by 1 base; junction bases not matched to a gene: 14.

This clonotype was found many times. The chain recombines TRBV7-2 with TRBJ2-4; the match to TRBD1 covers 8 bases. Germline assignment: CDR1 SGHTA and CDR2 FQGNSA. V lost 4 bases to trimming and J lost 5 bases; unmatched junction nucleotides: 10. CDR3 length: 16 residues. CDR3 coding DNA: TGTGCCAGCAGCTCTTTAGCCTCGACAGGGGAAAACATTCAGTACTTC. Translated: CASSSLASTGENIQYF.

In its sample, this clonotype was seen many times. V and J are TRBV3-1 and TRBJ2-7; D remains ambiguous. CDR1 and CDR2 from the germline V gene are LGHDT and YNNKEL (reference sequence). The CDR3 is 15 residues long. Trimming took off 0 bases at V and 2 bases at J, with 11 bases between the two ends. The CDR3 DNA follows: TGTGCCAGCAGCCAAGATATTGTGCAAGCCTACGAGCAGTACTTC. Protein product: CASSQDIVQAYEQYF.

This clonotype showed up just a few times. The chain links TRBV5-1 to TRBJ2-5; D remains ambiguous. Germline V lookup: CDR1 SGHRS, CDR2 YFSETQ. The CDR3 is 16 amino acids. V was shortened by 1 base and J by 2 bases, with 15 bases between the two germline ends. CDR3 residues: CASSLTGRVPQETQYF. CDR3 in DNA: TGCGCCAGCAGCTTGACCGGTAGGGTCCCACAAGAGACCCAGTACTTC.

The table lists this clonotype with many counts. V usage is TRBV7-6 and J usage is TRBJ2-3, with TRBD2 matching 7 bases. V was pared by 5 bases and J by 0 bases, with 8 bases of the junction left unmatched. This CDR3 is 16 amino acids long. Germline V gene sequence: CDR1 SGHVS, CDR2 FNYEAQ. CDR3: CASSQGSGPSTDTQYF. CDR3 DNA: TGTGCCAGCAGCCAAGGTAGCGGGCCCAGCACAGATACGCAGTATTTT.

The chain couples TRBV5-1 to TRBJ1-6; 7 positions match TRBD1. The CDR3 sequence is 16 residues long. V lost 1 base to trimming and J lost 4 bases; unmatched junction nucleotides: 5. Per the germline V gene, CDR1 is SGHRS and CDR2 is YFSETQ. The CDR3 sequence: CASSLNQGEYNSPLHF. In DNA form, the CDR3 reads TGCGCCAGCAGCTTGAACCAGGGGGAATATAATTCACCCCTCCACTTT.

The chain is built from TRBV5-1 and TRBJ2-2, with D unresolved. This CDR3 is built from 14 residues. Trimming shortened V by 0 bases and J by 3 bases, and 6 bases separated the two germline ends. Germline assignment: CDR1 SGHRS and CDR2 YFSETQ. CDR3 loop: CASSLEYYTGELFF. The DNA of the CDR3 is TGCGCCAGCAGCTTGGAGTATTACACCGGGGAGCTGTTTTTT.

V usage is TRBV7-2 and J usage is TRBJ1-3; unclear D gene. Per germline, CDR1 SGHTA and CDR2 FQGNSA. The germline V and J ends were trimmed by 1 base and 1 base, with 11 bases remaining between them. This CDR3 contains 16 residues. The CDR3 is CASSLVRGQSGNTIYF. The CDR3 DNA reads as TGTGCCAGCAGCTTAGTTCGGGGTCAGTCTGGAAACACCATATATTTT.

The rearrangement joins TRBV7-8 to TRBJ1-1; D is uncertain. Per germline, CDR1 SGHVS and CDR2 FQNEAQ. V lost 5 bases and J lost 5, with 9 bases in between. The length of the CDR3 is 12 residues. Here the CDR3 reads CASSVRMTEAFF. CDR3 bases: TGTGCCAGCAGCGTACGGATGACTGAAGCTTTCTTT.

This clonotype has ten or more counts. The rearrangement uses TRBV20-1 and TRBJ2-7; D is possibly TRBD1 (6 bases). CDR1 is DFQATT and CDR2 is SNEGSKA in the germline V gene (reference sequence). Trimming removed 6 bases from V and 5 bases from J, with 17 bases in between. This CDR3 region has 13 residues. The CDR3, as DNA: TGCAGTGCGACGGGACACCGAAACGACGAGCAGTACTTC. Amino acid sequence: CSATGHRNDEQYF.